Listed below are T cell receptor beta chains from one sample, sequenced in a study of shared T cell receptors in the human thymus. Assay used: immunoSEQ multiplex PCR; TCRdb lists only in-frame clones, some missing. This sample has some 700,000 clones; around 85% occur once, and the top ten carry around 0.01%. Another study also made use of these data, one on human thymus T cells.

The sequencing input was thymocytes. The receptors come from a girl less than two years old with a congenital heart defect. Each CDR3 is given with its conserved first and last residue. Fields, in order: clone size, D gene, V gene, J gene, CDR3 protein, CDR3 DNA. A D gene is named only where the DNA matches it firmly. For some rows the clone size is stated as once, few or many, or as a class when expanded; others skip it.

clone_size: .
d_call: TRBD1
v_call: TRBV4-1
j_call: TRBJ1-1
cdr3_aa: CASSRRTWDRGGPNTEAFF
cdr3_nt: TGCGCCAGCAGCCGCAGGACCTGGGACAGGGGAGGCCCGAACACTGAAGCTTTCTTT

clone_size: .
d_call: TRBD1
v_call: TRBV2
j_call: TRBJ1-1
cdr3_aa: CASSIGGADTEAFF
cdr3_nt: TGTGCCAGCAGCATAGGGGGCGCGGACACTGAAGCTTTCTTT

clone_size: .
d_call: .
v_call: TRBV5-4
j_call: TRBJ1-6
cdr3_aa: CASSFGIDNSPLHF
cdr3_nt: TGTGCCAGCAGCTTCGGGATAGATAATTCACCCCTCCACTTT

clone_size: .
d_call: TRBD1
v_call: TRBV19
j_call: TRBJ2-1
cdr3_aa: CASRNRGPYYNEQFF
cdr3_nt: TGTGCCAGTAGAAACAGGGGGCCTTACTACAATGAGCAGTTCTTC

clone_size: few
d_call: TRBD2
v_call: TRBV5-1
j_call: TRBJ2-5
cdr3_aa: CASRATDNLKRGAQETQYF
cdr3_nt: TGCGCCAGCAGAGCGACCGATAACCTTAAGCGGGGGGCCCAAGAGACCCAGTACTTC

clone_size: .
d_call: .
v_call: TRBV21-1
j_call: TRBJ2-7
cdr3_aa: CASSKRPGSTYEQYF
cdr3_nt: TGTGCCAGCAGCAAGCGACCGGGGTCAACCTACGAGCAGTACTTC

clone_size: .
d_call: .
v_call: TRBV28
j_call: TRBJ1-5
cdr3_aa: CASNRRDQPQHF
cdr3_nt: TGTGCCAGCAACCGCAGGGATCAGCCCCAGCATTTT

clone_size: .
d_call: .
v_call: TRBV7-9
j_call: TRBJ2-7
cdr3_aa: CASSSGRDRRYEQYF
cdr3_nt: TGTGCCAGCAGCTCGGGGCGGGACAGACGTTACGAGCAGTACTTC

clone_size: .
d_call: .
v_call: TRBV5-1
j_call: TRBJ1-2
cdr3_aa: CASSCAGASYGYTF
cdr3_nt: TGCGCCAGCAGCTGCGCAGGGGCCTCCTATGGCTACACCTTC

clone_size: .
d_call: .
v_call: TRBV6-5
j_call: TRBJ1-2
cdr3_aa: CASRTGRVYGYTF
cdr3_nt: TGTGCCAGCAGGACGGGTCGGGTCTATGGCTACACCTTC

clone_size: .
d_call: .
v_call: TRBV5-1
j_call: TRBJ1-2
cdr3_aa: CASSLDRAIYGYTF
cdr3_nt: TGCGCCAGCAGCTTGGACAGGGCGATCTATGGCTACACCTTC

clone_size: .
d_call: .
v_call: TRBV4-1
j_call: TRBJ2-5
cdr3_aa: CASSQAAGRETQYF
cdr3_nt: TGCGCCAGCAGCCAAGCGGCAGGGCGAGAGACCCAGTACTTC

clone_size: .
d_call: .
v_call: TRBV5-1
j_call: TRBJ2-4
cdr3_aa: CASSHGTGGENIQYF
cdr3_nt: TGCGCCAGCAGCCATGGCACAGGGGGGGAAAACATTCAGTACTTC

clone_size: .
d_call: .
v_call: TRBV2
j_call: TRBJ2-6
cdr3_aa: CASSERRGRSDSGANVLTF
cdr3_nt: TGTGCCAGCAGTGAAAGGAGGGGGCGGTCCGACTCTGGGGCCAACGTCCTGACTTTC

clone_size: .
d_call: .
v_call: TRBV30
j_call: TRBJ2-1
cdr3_aa: CAWSGNTGLVDEQFF
cdr3_nt: TGTGCCTGGAGCGGGAACACGGGGTTGGTAGATGAGCAGTTCTTC

clone_size: .
d_call: TRBD1
v_call: TRBV11-2
j_call: TRBJ2-7
cdr3_aa: CASSPRQGWYEQYF
cdr3_nt: TGTGCCAGCAGCCCCCGACAGGGATGGTACGAGCAGTACTTC

clone_size: .
d_call: TRBD1
v_call: TRBV18
j_call: TRBJ1-2
cdr3_aa: CASSHPSDRAYGYTF
cdr3_nt: TGTGCCAGCTCTCACCCTTCTGACAGGGCCTATGGCTACACCTTC

clone_size: .
d_call: TRBD1
v_call: TRBV10-3
j_call: TRBJ2-3
cdr3_aa: CAISESTRTGSTDTQYF
cdr3_nt: TGTGCCATCAGTGAGTCCACCCGGACAGGGAGCACAGATACGCAGTATTTT

clone_size: .
d_call: TRBD1
v_call: TRBV27
j_call: TRBJ1-2
cdr3_aa: CASSLFYSLDRAEGYTF
cdr3_nt: TGTGCCAGCAGTTTATTCTACTCTTTGGACAGGGCGGAAGGCTACACCTTC

clone_size: .
d_call: .
v_call: TRBV7-9
j_call: TRBJ1-1
cdr3_aa: CASIGRGLGEAFF
cdr3_nt: TGTGCCAGCATAGGAAGGGGGTTGGGTGAAGCTTTCTTT

clone_size: .
d_call: TRBD1
v_call: TRBV28
j_call: TRBJ1-1
cdr3_aa: CASSSPETGRTEAFF
cdr3_nt: TGTGCCAGCAGTTCCCCTGAGACAGGGAGGACTGAAGCTTTCTTT

clone_size: .
d_call: .
v_call: TRBV2
j_call: TRBJ2-7
cdr3_aa: CASSALYEQYF
cdr3_nt: TGTGCCAGCAGTGCCCTCTACGAGCAGTACTTC

clone_size: .
d_call: TRBD1
v_call: TRBV19
j_call: TRBJ2-5
cdr3_aa: CASGGQERRTQYF
cdr3_nt: TGTGCCAGTGGCGGACAGGAGAGAAGGACCCAGTACTTC

clone_size: .
d_call: TRBD1
v_call: TRBV19
j_call: TRBJ1-2
cdr3_aa: CASSIPTGGYTF
cdr3_nt: TGTGCCAGTAGTATCCCGACAGGGGGCTACACCTTC

clone_size: .
d_call: .
v_call: TRBV16
j_call: TRBJ1-6
cdr3_aa: CASSQLGRGEDLYNSPLHF
cdr3_nt: TGTGCCAGCAGCCAATTAGGGAGGGGTGAGGACCTCTATAATTCACCCCTCCACTTT

clone_size: .
d_call: .
v_call: TRBV19
j_call: TRBJ1-1
cdr3_aa: CASRPQGKNTEAFF
cdr3_nt: TGTGCCAGCAGACCGCAGGGGAAGAACACTGAAGCTTTCTTT

clone_size: .
d_call: .
v_call: TRBV29-1
j_call: TRBJ1-1
cdr3_aa: CSVWAGWNTEAFF
cdr3_nt: TGCAGCGTTTGGGCAGGCTGGAACACTGAAGCTTTCTTT

clone_size: .
d_call: .
v_call: TRBV19
j_call: TRBJ1-2
cdr3_aa: CASSTVGAAFNYGYTF
cdr3_nt: TGTGCCAGTAGTACGGTGGGAGCAGCCTTTAACTATGGCTACACCTTC

clone_size: .
d_call: .
v_call: TRBV27
j_call: TRBJ2-7
cdr3_aa: CASSLSRIRGSPTYEQYF
cdr3_nt: TGTGCCAGCAGTTTGTCACGAATCCGGGGTTCCCCTACCTACGAGCAGTACTTC

clone_size: .
d_call: TRBD1
v_call: TRBV6-1
j_call: TRBJ2-1
cdr3_aa: CASSEPGQGTKGSYNEQFF
cdr3_nt: TGTGCCAGCAGTGAACCGGGACAGGGAACCAAGGGCTCCTACAATGAGCAGTTCTTC

clone_size: .
d_call: TRBD1
v_call: TRBV5-1
j_call: TRBJ1-2
cdr3_aa: CASSLGDRAIYGYTF
cdr3_nt: TGCGCCAGCAGCTTGGGGGACAGGGCAATCTATGGCTACACCTTC

clone_size: .
d_call: .
v_call: TRBV6-1
j_call: TRBJ1-5
cdr3_aa: CASSDNRVFYQPQHF
cdr3_nt: TGTGCCAGCAGTGATAACAGGGTTTTTTACCAGCCCCAGCATTTT

clone_size: once
d_call: TRBD1
v_call: TRBV5-1
j_call: TRBJ1-2
cdr3_aa: CASSSRRDRGNYGYTF
cdr3_nt: TGCGCCAGCAGCTCCCGCCGGGACAGGGGTAACTATGGCTACACCTTC

clone_size: .
d_call: .
v_call: TRBV7-2
j_call: TRBJ2-4
cdr3_aa: CASSLGNYMAKNIQYF
cdr3_nt: TGTGCCAGCAGCTTAGGGAACTATATGGCCAAAAACATTCAGTACTTC

clone_size: .
d_call: .
v_call: TRBV4-3
j_call: TRBJ1-1
cdr3_aa: CASSQERASTEAFF
cdr3_nt: TGCGCCAGCAGCCAAGAGAGGGCCTCCACTGAAGCTTTCTTT

clone_size: few
d_call: .
v_call: TRBV7-2
j_call: TRBJ1-4
cdr3_aa: CASSPKAGVPDEKLFF
cdr3_nt: TGTGCCAGCAGTCCGAAGGCAGGGGTTCCGGATGAAAAACTGTTTTTT

clone_size: once
d_call: .
v_call: TRBV7-2
j_call: TRBJ2-7
cdr3_aa: CASSSQIPGAQYF
cdr3_nt: TGTGCCAGCAGCTCTCAGATACCGGGAGCTCAGTACTTC

clone_size: .
d_call: .
v_call: TRBV5-1
j_call: TRBJ1-1
cdr3_aa: CAGSLRSTENTEAFF
cdr3_nt: TGCGCCGGCAGCTTACGTTCTACAGAGAACACTGAAGCTTTCTTT

clone_size: .
d_call: TRBD1
v_call: TRBV5-1
j_call: TRBJ2-2
cdr3_aa: CASSLARQGRWTGELFF
cdr3_nt: TGCGCCAGCAGCTTGGCTAGACAGGGTCGTTGGACCGGGGAGCTGTTTTTT

clone_size: .
d_call: .
v_call: TRBV6-6
j_call: TRBJ2-3
cdr3_aa: CASLRGAGTDTQYF
cdr3_nt: TGTGCCAGCTTACGGGGGGCCGGCACAGATACGCAGTATTTT

clone_size: .
d_call: .
v_call: TRBV9
j_call: TRBJ1-4
cdr3_aa: CASSVGGSLNEKLFF
cdr3_nt: TGTGCCAGCAGCGTAGGCGGCAGTTTGAATGAAAAACTGTTTTTT

clone_size: .
d_call: .
v_call: TRBV19
j_call: TRBJ2-7
cdr3_aa: CASSSAGFNEQYF
cdr3_nt: TGTGCCAGTAGTTCAGCAGGCTTCAACGAGCAGTACTTC

clone_size: once
d_call: .
v_call: TRBV14
j_call: TRBJ2-4
cdr3_aa: CASSPQHFDIQYF
cdr3_nt: TGTGCCAGCAGCCCCCAACATTTTGACATTCAGTACTTC

clone_size: once
d_call: TRBD2
v_call: TRBV5-4
j_call: TRBJ2-7
cdr3_aa: CASSFFPLRGGALSYEQYF
cdr3_nt: TGTGCCAGCAGCTTTTTTCCCTTGCGGGGAGGGGCCCTCTCCTACGAGCAGTACTTC

clone_size: once
d_call: TRBD1
v_call: TRBV27
j_call: TRBJ1-4
cdr3_aa: CASSASRDRGTQEKLFF
cdr3_nt: TGTGCCAGCAGTGCGTCCCGGGACAGGGGGACTCAAGAAAAACTGTTTTTT

clone_size: once
d_call: .
v_call: TRBV5-1
j_call: TRBJ2-2
cdr3_aa: CASSSTGNTGELFF
cdr3_nt: TGCGCCAGCAGCTCAACAGGGAACACCGGGGAGCTGTTTTTT

clone_size: .
d_call: TRBD2
v_call: TRBV25-1
j_call: TRBJ2-1
cdr3_aa: CASSEPLSGGKGFF
cdr3_nt: TGTGCCAGCAGTGAACCCCTTAGCGGGGGGAAGGGGTTCTTC